The rows below give T cell receptor beta chains drawn from one sample of a study of T-cell memory formation after mild COVID-19. TCRdb reprocessed the 5' RACE reads via MiXCR and lists one record per CDR3 protein. Found here are just under 350,000 distinct CDR3 sequences, around 13% of them singletons; the top ten hold 20% to 25%. Sequenced: PBMCs or a T cell subset sorted from them (not recorded which). The source is a man younger than 30 who had mild COVID-19 (a few samples of this study predate the infection). Cell type and time point are not known. Both conserved end residues are part of each CDR3. The D gene is left open where the match is weak. Size values are once, few and many counts, or a class for expanded clones, and some rows have none.

cdr3_length | v_call | d_call | clone_size | cdr3_aa
15 | TRBV5-5 | TRBD1 | . | CASSQNLGTGGGYTF
15 | TRBV6-5 | . | few | CASSQTRTAYNEQFF
16 | TRBV7-9 | TRBD1 | . | CASSLAPYRGRETQYF
14 | TRBV20-1 | . | . | CSARVSLTGNTIYF
14 | TRBV12-3/TRBV12-4 | . | many | CASSSRPGSDTQYF
13 | TRBV5-6 | . | few | CASGDMGTDTQYF
13 | TRBV5-1 | . | few | CASSPEVLDTQYF
15 | TRBV5-1 | . | . | CASSLGAVPGTEAFF
14 | TRBV7-2 | TRBD2 | . | CASSYGRGSNEQFF
21 | TRBV5-4 | TRBD2 | few | CASSLSVVLGRGGRVTDTQYF
13 | TRBV7-9 | . | . | CASRWTADTEAFF
14 | TRBV6-5 | . | . | CASSYSSHTYGYTF
15 | TRBV20-1 | TRBD2 | few | CSLLAGGSLSYEQYF
14 | TRBV7-9 | . | . | CASSLAGDAGELFF
14 | TRBV10-3 | . | . | CAISESGLSYEQYF
14 | TRBV5-6 | . | few | CASSVGNSDYEQYF
14 | TRBV7-2 | . | few | CASLGEPLGETQYF
13 | TRBV6-5 | . | . | CASSPRFNEKLFF
15 | TRBV20-1 | . | . | CSALPGPIDTDTQYF
14 | TRBV24-1 | . | few | CATSDLGLYNEQFF
15 | TRBV20-1 | . | medium-sized | CSARDLRQAEETQYF
13 | TRBV5-5 | . | . | CASSLNSDYGYTF
13 | TRBV7-6 | . | few | CASSLESRTEAFF
14 | TRBV18 | . | few | CASSPPGPNYGYTF
14 | TRBV12-3/TRBV12-4 | TRBD2 | few | CASSFESGASEQFF
14 | TRBV6-5 | . | many | CASSRSTRWETQYF
15 | TRBV29-1 | . | few | CSVAPDWYENYEQYF
16 | TRBV19 | TRBD2 | . | CASSPRGLAGAYEQYF
13 | TRBV27 | . | . | CAISTSLNQPQHF
16 | TRBV4-3 | . | few | CASRPRFMGRNTEAFF
13 | TRBV7-2 | . | few | CASSWGNLAEQFF
14 | TRBV19 | . | . | CASREWESTGELFF
14 | TRBV7-2 | . | few | CASSSRSGVYEQFF
15 | TRBV11-2 | TRBD1 | . | CASRVPGQGTYGYTF
14 | TRBV20-1 | . | few | CSARDPFGNQPQHF
13 | TRBV7-2 | . | few | CASSGGAGREAFF
13 | TRBV6-2/TRBV6-3 | . | . | CASSYNGNQPQHF
13 | TRBV10-3 | . | . | CAISAGKGSPLHF
14 | TRBV29-1 | TRBD1 | few | CSVAPGTGSYEQYF
15 | TRBV9 | . | . | CASSVAESANYGYTF
15 | TRBV5-1 | . | . | CASSPYADRLREAFF
15 | TRBV5-8 | . | . | CASSLPGTRGETQYF
16 | TRBV14 | TRBD1 | . | CASSPWTGGKTGELFF
12 | TRBV7-2 | . | few | CASGRAGSEQFF